This TCR beta chain was sequenced in a study of response to subunit inactivated influenza vaccine. TCRdb reprocessed the RT-PCR reads via MiXCR and lists one record per CDR3 protein. The table records roughly 290,000 distinct CDR3 sequences, less than 25% of them present only once. The germline CDR1 and CDR2 sequences are WSHSY and SAAADI. Trimming took off 6 bases at V and 3 bases at J, with 18 bases between the two ends. CDR3 length: 15 amino acids. Comments on this clonotype: Antigen unknown.

Study observations and caveats: Authors proposed each seasonal influenza vaccination draws in few new T cells.

The receptor was derived from a man between 50 and 75 years old who received an inactivated influenza vaccine. Source: PBMCs from blood, taken about 19 months after vaccination. The chain couples TRBV10-2 to TRBJ2-7, with D perhaps TRBD1 (7 bases). CDR3 amino acids: CASRVSGGGSYEQYF. The CDR3 DNA reads TGCGCCAGCAGAGTTTCAGGGGGAGGCAGCTACGAGCAGTACTTC.